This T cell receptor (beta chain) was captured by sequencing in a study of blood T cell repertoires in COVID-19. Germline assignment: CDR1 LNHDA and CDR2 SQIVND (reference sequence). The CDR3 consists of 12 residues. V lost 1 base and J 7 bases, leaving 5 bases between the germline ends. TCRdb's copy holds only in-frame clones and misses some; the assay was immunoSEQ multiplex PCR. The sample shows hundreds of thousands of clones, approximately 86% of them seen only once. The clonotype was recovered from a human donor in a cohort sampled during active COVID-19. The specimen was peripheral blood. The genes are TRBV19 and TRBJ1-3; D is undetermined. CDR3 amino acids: CASSIGANTIYF. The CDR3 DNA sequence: TGTGCCAGTAGTATAGGAGCGAACACCATATATTTT.